The following is a TCR beta chain sequence with its context. CDR3 length: 15 amino acids. The germline V gene encodes CDR1 MNHEY and CDR2 SVGAGI. V was shortened by 0 bases and J by 0 bases, with 7 bases between the two germline ends. Amplification used 60 Vbeta primers and 13 Jbeta primers. Profiled with immunoSEQ multiplex PCR; TCRdb holds only in-frame clones, not every one. Of 150,000 to 200,000 clones listed, roughly 87% were seen once; the top ten hold about 0.21%. This sample was included in a study of cytomegalovirus exposure and HLA in healthy donors. V usage is TRBV6-5 and J usage is TRBJ2-3; no clear D gene. The sequenced sample was PBMCs. This sequence was found in a girl in the first two years of life in good health and CMV-seronegative. CDR3 bases: TGTGCCAGCAGTTACTCCCTCCAGAGCACAGATACGCAGTATTTT. It translates to CASSYSLQSTDTQYF.